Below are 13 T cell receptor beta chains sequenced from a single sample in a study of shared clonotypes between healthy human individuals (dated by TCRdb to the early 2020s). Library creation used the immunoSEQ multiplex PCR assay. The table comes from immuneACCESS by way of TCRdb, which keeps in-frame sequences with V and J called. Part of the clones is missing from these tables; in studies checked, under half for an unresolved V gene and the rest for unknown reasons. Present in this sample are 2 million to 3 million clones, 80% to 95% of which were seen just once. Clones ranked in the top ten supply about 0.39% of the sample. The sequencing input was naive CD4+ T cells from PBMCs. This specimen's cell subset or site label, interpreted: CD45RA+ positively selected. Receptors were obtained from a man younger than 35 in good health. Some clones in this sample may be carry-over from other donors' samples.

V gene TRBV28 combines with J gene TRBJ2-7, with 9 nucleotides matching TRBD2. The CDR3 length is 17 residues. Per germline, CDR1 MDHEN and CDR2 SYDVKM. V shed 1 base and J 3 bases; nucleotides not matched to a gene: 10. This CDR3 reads CASSLLESGRPYYEQYF. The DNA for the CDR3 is TGTGCCAGCAGTTTATTGGAGAGCGGGAGGCCCTACTACGAGCAGTACTTC.

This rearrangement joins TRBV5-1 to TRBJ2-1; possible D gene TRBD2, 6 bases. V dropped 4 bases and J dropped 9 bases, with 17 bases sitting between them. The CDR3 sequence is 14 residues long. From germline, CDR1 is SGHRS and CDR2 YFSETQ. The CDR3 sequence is CASSLGGAGSEQFF. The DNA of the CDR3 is TGCGCCAGCAGCCTCGGGGGAGCGGGTTCTGAGCAGTTCTTC.

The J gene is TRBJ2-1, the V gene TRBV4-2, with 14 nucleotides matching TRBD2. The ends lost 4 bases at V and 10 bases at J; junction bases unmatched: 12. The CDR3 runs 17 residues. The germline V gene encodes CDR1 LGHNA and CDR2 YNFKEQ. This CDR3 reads CASSPTKTSGRAREQFF. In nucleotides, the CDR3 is TGTGCCAGCAGCCCAACAAAGACTAGCGGGAGGGCCCGAGAGCAGTTCTTC.

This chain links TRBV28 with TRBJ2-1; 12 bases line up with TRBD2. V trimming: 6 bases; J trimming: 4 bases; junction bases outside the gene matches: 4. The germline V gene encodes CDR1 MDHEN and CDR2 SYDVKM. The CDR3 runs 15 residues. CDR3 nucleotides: TGTGCCAGCAGCCGTGGACTAGCGGGGTACAATGAGCAGTTCTTC. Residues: CASSRGLAGYNEQFF.

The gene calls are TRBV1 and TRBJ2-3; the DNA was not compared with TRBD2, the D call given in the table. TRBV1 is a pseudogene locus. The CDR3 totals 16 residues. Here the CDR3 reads CTSSRITSGSGDTQYF. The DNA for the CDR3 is TGCACCAGCAGCCGCATTACTAGCGGGAGCGGAGATACGCAGTATTTT.

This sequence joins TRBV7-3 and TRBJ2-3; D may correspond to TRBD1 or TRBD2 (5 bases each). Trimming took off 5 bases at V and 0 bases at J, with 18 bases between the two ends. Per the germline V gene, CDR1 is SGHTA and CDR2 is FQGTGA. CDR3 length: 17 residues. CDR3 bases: TGTGCCAGCAGCCGGGACCCAGGGTGGGATAGCACAGATACGCAGTATTTT. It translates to CASSRDPGWDSTDTQYF.

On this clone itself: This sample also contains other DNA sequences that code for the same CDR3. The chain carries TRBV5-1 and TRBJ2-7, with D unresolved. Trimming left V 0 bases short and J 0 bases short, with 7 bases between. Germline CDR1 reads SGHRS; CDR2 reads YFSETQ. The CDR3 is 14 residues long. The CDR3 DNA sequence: TGCGCCAGCAGCTTGGACAGCCCCTCCTACGAGCAGTACTTC. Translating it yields CASSLDSPSYEQYF.

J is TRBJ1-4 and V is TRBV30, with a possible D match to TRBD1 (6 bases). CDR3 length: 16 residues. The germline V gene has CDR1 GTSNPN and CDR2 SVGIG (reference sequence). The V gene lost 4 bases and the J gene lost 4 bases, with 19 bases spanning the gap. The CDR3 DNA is TGTGCCTGGATCCCTTTCGCGGGAGGGGGTAATGAAAAACTGTTTTTT. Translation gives CAWIPFAGGGNEKLFF.

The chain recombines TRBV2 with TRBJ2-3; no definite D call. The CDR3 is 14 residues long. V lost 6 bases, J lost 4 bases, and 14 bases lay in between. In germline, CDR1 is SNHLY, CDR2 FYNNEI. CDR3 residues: CASRPQKYPDTQYF. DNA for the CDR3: TGTGCCAGCAGGCCCCAAAAGTATCCAGATACGCAGTATTTT.

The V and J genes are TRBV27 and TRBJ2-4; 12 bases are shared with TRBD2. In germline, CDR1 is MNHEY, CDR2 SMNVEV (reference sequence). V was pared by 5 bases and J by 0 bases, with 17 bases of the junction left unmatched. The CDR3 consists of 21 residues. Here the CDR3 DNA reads TGTGCCAGCAGTCCAGCGAACCCCACTAGCGGGAGGTTTCTAGCCAAAAACATTCAGTACTTC. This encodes CASSPANPTSGRFLAKNIQYF.

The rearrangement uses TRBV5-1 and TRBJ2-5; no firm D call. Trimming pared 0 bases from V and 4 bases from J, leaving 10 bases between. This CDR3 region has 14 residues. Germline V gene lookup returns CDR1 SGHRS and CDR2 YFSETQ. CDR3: CASSLDELRETQYF. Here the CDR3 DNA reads TGCGCCAGCAGCTTGGATGAGTTGCGAGAGACCCAGTACTTC.

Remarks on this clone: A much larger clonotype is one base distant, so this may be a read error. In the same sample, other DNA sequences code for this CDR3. In nucleotides, the CDR3 is TGTGCCAGCAGCTCGCAAGAGACCCAGTACTTC. Translated: CASSSQETQYF. This sequence joins TRBV5-4 and TRBJ2-5; no clear D. The V end lost 3 bases, the J end lost 2 bases, and 2 bases lay between the germline ends. This CDR3 has 11 amino acids. Germline CDR1 and CDR2: SGHNT and YYREEE (reference sequence).

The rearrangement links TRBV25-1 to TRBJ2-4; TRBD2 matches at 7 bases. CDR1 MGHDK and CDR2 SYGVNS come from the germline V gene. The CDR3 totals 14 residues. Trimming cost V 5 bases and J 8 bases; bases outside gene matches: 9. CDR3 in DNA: TGTGCCAGCAGTTCCCCGGGACTACGGGACATTCAGTACTTC. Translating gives CASSSPGLRDIQYF.